The entry below gives a single T cell receptor (beta chain) sequence along with its context. Treatment here: about 20 received Ad26.COV2.S at low or high dose, single or two shots; 5 received placebo; per-sample allocation not given. Sampling occurred on day 63 after the first vaccine or placebo injection. The source of the sample is a study of Ad26.COV2.S vaccination and SARS-CoV-2 variants. Across the whole study: COV1001, an Ad26.COV2.S trial, supplied this vaccine-arm donor.

The germline CDR1 and CDR2 sequences are LNHDA and SQIVND (reference sequence). Between the trimmed V and J ends, which lost 5 bases and 3 bases, there was a span of 5 bases. The CDR3 is 12 amino acids. This table comes from immunoSEQ multiplex PCR, and its TCRdb copy is limited to in-frame clones, with some not included. The sample carries about 350,000 clones, less than 90% recorded once. The clonotype comes from a person between 18 and 59 years old who received the Ad26.COV2.S COVID-19 vaccine or a placebo. The sequences come from peripheral blood, collected in a trial of Ad26.COV2.S vaccine versus placebo. The chain links TRBV19 to TRBJ2-1; no firm D call. The CDR3: CASSPDYNEQFF. CDR3 bases: TGTGCCAGTAGTCCGGACTACAATGAGCAGTTCTTC.